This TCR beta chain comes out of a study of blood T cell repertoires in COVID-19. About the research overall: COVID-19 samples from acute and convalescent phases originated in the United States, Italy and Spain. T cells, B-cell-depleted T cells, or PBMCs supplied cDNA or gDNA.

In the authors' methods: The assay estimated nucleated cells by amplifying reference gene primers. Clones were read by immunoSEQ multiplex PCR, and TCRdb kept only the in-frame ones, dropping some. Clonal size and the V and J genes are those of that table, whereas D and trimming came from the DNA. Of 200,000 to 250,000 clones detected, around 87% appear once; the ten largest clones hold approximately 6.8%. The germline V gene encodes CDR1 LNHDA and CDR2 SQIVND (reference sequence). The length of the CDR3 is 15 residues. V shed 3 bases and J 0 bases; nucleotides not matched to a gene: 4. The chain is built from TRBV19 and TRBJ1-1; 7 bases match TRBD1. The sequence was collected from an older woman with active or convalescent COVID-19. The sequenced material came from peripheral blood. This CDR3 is CASSMAQGVNTEAFF. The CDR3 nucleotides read TGTGCCAGTAGTATGGCGCAGGGGGTGAACACTGAAGCTTTCTTT.